This T cell receptor beta chain was identified in a study of blood T cell repertoires in COVID-19 (dated by TCRdb to the early 2020s). Background for the entire study: Collaborator samples came from the United States, Italy and Spain and covered acute and convalescent phases of COVID-19. The repertoires were released in a freely available public database meant as a resource for research on the immune response to SARS-CoV-2. Where available, HLA class I and class II types were obtained from metadata supplied by the sample provider rather than from assay-based typing. The prospective study material was composed of cDNA or gDNA derived from T cells, B-cell-depleted T cells, or PBMCs. The sample metadata nearly always contained a de-identified subject ID, COVID-19 status, age in years and sex. Deeply sampled blood TCRbeta repertoires from subjects exposed to, actively infected with, or recovered from COVID-19 were included in the dataset. The samples were drawn from two sources: the first 160 participants of the ongoing ImmuneRACE study, and 1,000 to 1,500 subjects contributed by 6 global collaborators.

Its CDR3 holds 17 amino acids, cysteine through phenylalanine. Only the CDR3 region is kept as DNA, spanning 51 bases read in frame from base 1. V is pared back by 2 bases and J by 11 bases, with 27 bases lying between the germline termini. Via the germline V gene, CDR1 is MGHRA and CDR2 YSYEKL. TCRbeta CDR3 regions were amplified from genomic DNA using the immunoSEQ Assay, a bias-controlled multiplex PCR. Per the original workflow: The number of nucleated cells in each sample was estimated by amplification of reference gene primers within the assay. To quantify the absolute abundance of each unique TCRbeta CDR3 rearrangement, sequence reads were collapsed and filtered. Productive Simpson clonality was computed per sample as the square root of Simpson's diversity index over productive rearrangements. TCRdb took this table from immuneACCESS and kept in-frame rearrangements with V and J called. Such tables lack part of the clones; where checked against another copy, unresolved V genes explain under half of the gap, and the rest is unexplained. Clone size and the V and J calls come from that table; the DNA yielded D and trimming. This sample holds around 250,000 clones; 86% were observed only once. Clones ranked in the top ten supply 3.5% to 4% of the sample.

Each collaborating institution followed its own protocols to collect whole blood in K2EDTA tubes. Collaborator samples were shipped for TCRbeta analysis as frozen whole blood, isolated PBMCs, or DNA extracted from either sample type. The study at large found these results: Clinical and demographic metadata were provided uncurated, with the amount varying by source and participant.

Concerning this clone: Its antigen target is currently unknown. No base-level quality is on record; no much larger clone is a single base apart.

The clonotype comes from a young man with active or convalescent COVID-19. Sequencing input: peripheral blood. The chain employs TRBV4-1 and TRBJ1-1; perhaps TRBD1 is the D gene, with 5 bases matching. The DNA reads TGCGCCAGCAGCCAAATCCCCCCGGGGGGTCCCCATTGGTTCGCTTTCTTT. This codes for CASSQIPPGGPHWFAFF.